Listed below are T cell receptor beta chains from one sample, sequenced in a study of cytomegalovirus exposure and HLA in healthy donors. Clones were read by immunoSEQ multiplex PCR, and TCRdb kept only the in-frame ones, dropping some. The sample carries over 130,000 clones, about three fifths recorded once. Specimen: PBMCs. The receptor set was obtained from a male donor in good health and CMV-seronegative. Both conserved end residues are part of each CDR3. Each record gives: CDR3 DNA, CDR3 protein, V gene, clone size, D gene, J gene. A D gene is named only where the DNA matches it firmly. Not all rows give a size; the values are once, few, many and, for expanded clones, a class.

TGCGCCAGCAGTCCCGCCCGGAGCTCCTACGAGCAGTACTTC	CASSPARSSYEQYF	TRBV10-1	few	.	TRBJ2-7
TGTGCCAGCAGCTTAGGGTCAGGCAGCTGTGGCTACACCTTC	CASSLGSGSCGYTF	TRBV7-6	.	.	TRBJ1-2
TGTGCCACCAGCAGAGATCGGGACAGGCCAGTCCCCTCCGAGCAGTACTTC	CATSRDRDRPVPSEQYF	TRBV15	.	TRBD1	TRBJ2-7
TGTGCCAGCAGTCCCACAGGGGCCTATGGCTACACCTTC	CASSPTGAYGYTF	TRBV6-6	.	TRBD1	TRBJ1-2
TGTGCCAGCAGTTACTTCGACAGGGGAGGGGAGCCCCAGCATTTT	CASSYFDRGGEPQHF	TRBV6-6	once	TRBD1	TRBJ1-5
TGTGCCAGCAGCAGGGGCAGGGGGGACACTGAAGCTTTCTTT	CASSRGRGDTEAFF	TRBV2	.	TRBD1	TRBJ1-1
TGTGCCAGCAGCTTAATGAGGGATACGCAGTATTTT	CASSLMRDTQYF	TRBV7-6	.	.	TRBJ2-3
TGTGCCAGCAGTTTAGATCGGTGGGGAGGAGGGCGGACTGAAGCTTTCTTT	CASSLDRWGGGRTEAFF	TRBV28	many	.	TRBJ1-1
TGCGCCAGCGGACTAGCGGGGGGTACAGATACGCAGTATTTT	CASGLAGGTDTQYF	TRBV5-1	.	TRBD2	TRBJ2-3
TGCGCCAGCAGCACACCGGACAGCTCTGGGGCCAACGTCCTGACTTTC	CASSTPDSSGANVLTF	TRBV5-1	.	.	TRBJ2-6
TGTGCGAGCAGCGGGGGAACTGAAGCTTTCTTT	CASSGGTEAFF	TRBV2	.	.	TRBJ1-1
TGTGCCTGGGGGGACAGGCCCACTGAAGCTTTCTTT	CAWGDRPTEAFF	TRBV30	.	TRBD1	TRBJ1-1
TGTGCCAGCAGAGAACACAGAGCTAGCAAAAATTCACCCCTCCACTTT	CASREHRASKNSPLHF	TRBV6-1	few	.	TRBJ1-6
TGTGCCAGCAGTGAAGCGAAAGGCAGGGGCACGAGCAATCAGCCCCAGCATTTT	CASSEAKGRGTSNQPQHF	TRBV2	.	.	TRBJ1-5
TGTGCCTGGAGTGTAACCCCGGGAGGGGGCGGCACTGAAGCTTTCTTT	CAWSVTPGGGGTEAFF	TRBV30	.	TRBD1	TRBJ1-1
TGTGCCAGCAGCCCGCGGGGGGGCAGGTACAATGAGCAGTTCTTC	CASSPRGGRYNEQFF	TRBV7-3	few	TRBD2	TRBJ2-1
TGTGCCAGCAGTCCGGGACAGGGGACCAATCAGCCCCAGCATTTT	CASSPGQGTNQPQHF	TRBV28	.	TRBD1	TRBJ1-5
TGTGCCAGCAGCTTGGCCAGGGGCTACGAGCAGTACTTC	CASSLARGYEQYF	TRBV5-4	.	.	TRBJ2-7
TGTGCCAGCAGTGATTTTGGACAGGGGGGGATTAACGATCAGTACTTC	CASSDFGQGGINDQYF	TRBV2	few	TRBD1	TRBJ2-7
TGCGCCAGCAGCACCAGCGGGGGGGGTAATGAGCAGTTCTTC	CASSTSGGGNEQFF	TRBV5-1	.	TRBD2	TRBJ2-1
TGTGCCAGCAGTACAGGGCCAGCCCGGGGTATAACTAATGAAAAACTGTTTTTT	CASSTGPARGITNEKLFF	TRBV2	.	.	TRBJ1-4
TGTGCCAGCTCACCGGACCCCGGGACAGGGACCCCTGGGGGCTTC	CASSPDPGTGTPGGF	TRBV18	few	TRBD1	TRBJ2-7
TGCAGCGCCCGGACAGGGACAGGGAATATCCTCCACTTT	CSARTGTGNILHF	TRBV29-1	.	TRBD1	TRBJ1-6
TGTGCCAGCAGCTTTTCCGGGTACGCTACTAACACCGGGGAGCTGTTTTTT	CASSFSGYATNTGELFF	TRBV7-2	few	.	TRBJ2-2
TGTGCCAGAAGCTTAACCCATCCACAGGGATCAAATCAGCCCCAGCATTTT	CARSLTHPQGSNQPQHF	TRBV7-5	few	.	TRBJ1-5
TGTGCCAGCAGGCGGGGACAGTCATACCAAGAGACCCAGTACTTC	CASRRGQSYQETQYF	TRBV28	few	.	TRBJ2-5
TGTGCCTGGAGTGACTACTTCGACAGAGAAGGCTACACCTTC	CAWSDYFDREGYTF	TRBV30	few	.	TRBJ1-2
TGCGCCAGCAGCCTAGCGGGACATCCAGATACGCAGTATTTT	CASSLAGHPDTQYF	TRBV5-1	few	TRBD2	TRBJ2-3
TGCGCCAGCAGCCCCACCGCGGGGGAGAACACTGAAGCTTTCTTT	CASSPTAGENTEAFF	TRBV5-1	few	.	TRBJ1-1
TGTGCCAGCAGTATAAGGGGGATCCTAAATACGCAGTATTTT	CASSIRGILNTQYF	TRBV28	.	.	TRBJ2-3
TGTGCCAGCAGCTTAGGTACAGGTTCTCCCTACGAGCAGTACTTC	CASSLGTGSPYEQYF	TRBV7-2	.	.	TRBJ2-7
TGTGCCAGCTCACCAGCGGGATCTGCTAATGAAAAACTGTTTTTT	CASSPAGSANEKLFF	TRBV18	.	.	TRBJ1-4
TGCGCCAGCAGCTCACAGAACACTGAAGCTTTCTTT	CASSSQNTEAFF	TRBV5-1	.	.	TRBJ1-1
TGTGCCTGCAGCTTTAACGGGGAAGACTATGGCTACACCTTC	CACSFNGEDYGYTF	TRBV5-6	.	.	TRBJ1-2
TGCGCCAGCAGCCAACAGGGTCGAGAGCAGTTCTTC	CASSQQGREQFF	TRBV5-1	.	.	TRBJ2-1
TGCACAGTCCAGGGCCCGAACACTGAAGCTTTCTTT	CTVQGPNTEAFF	TRBV29-1	.	.	TRBJ1-1
TGTGCCAGTAGCCCCGCCCGGGGAGGGGAGACCCAGTACTTC	CASSPARGGETQYF	TRBV19	few	TRBD2	TRBJ2-5
TGTGCCAGCAGCCTGGACAGAAACAATCAGCCCCAGCATTTT	CASSLDRNNQPQHF	TRBV7-6	few	.	TRBJ1-5
TGTGCCAGCTCACCTACGGGACTAGCGGGGGGAATTTACGAGCAGTACTTC	CASSPTGLAGGIYEQYF	TRBV18	.	TRBD2	TRBJ2-7
TGTGCCAGCAGTTCCGTAGCGGGGGGCGGGGATACGCAGTATTTT	CASSSVAGGGDTQYF	TRBV27	few	TRBD2	TRBJ2-3
TGTGCCTGGAGTGTAAGCGGGGTTGGCTATGGCTACACCTTC	CAWSVSGVGYGYTF	TRBV30	.	.	TRBJ1-2
TGCGCCAGCAGCTTGGCCGACAGGAGTACAGATACGCAGTATTTT	CASSLADRSTDTQYF	TRBV5-1	.	.	TRBJ2-3
TGTGCCAGCAGCCTCCGGTACAGGGGAGAGACCCAGTACTTC	CASSLRYRGETQYF	TRBV7-7	.	TRBD1	TRBJ2-5
TGTGCCAGCTCGGCCGGGGAGACCCAGTACTTC	CASSAGETQYF	TRBV5-6	.	.	TRBJ2-5
TGCAGCGTTGATCAGGGGGAGGCTGAAGCTTTCTTT	CSVDQGEAEAFF	TRBV29-1	.	TRBD1	TRBJ1-1
TGTGCCAGCAGTTTAATGCAGGGGGTGTTCTACGAGCAGTACTTC	CASSLMQGVFYEQYF	TRBV27	.	TRBD1	TRBJ2-7
TGTGCCTTTACGGAGGCAGGGGTCAACGAGCAGTACTTC	CAFTEAGVNEQYF	TRBV11-3	few	.	TRBJ2-7
TGTGCCAGCAGAGCACAGGGGGCGCCTAATGGCTACACCTTC	CASRAQGAPNGYTF	TRBV2	.	TRBD1	TRBJ1-2
TGTGCCAGTACCCGGGGGGGAGGAAGTTGGACTGAAGCTTTCTTT	CASTRGGGSWTEAFF	TRBV19	few	.	TRBJ1-1
TGCAGCGTGGCCGGGACAGGGTCCCACGAGCAGTACTTC	CSVAGTGSHEQYF	TRBV29-1	few	TRBD1	TRBJ2-7
TGTGCCAGCAGCTTGGGAGGGTCTGGGGCCAACGTCCTGACTTTC	CASSLGGSGANVLTF	TRBV5-4	few	.	TRBJ2-6
TGTGCCATCAGTGAGTCCCCTGTGGAGCAGTTCTTC	CAISESPVEQFF	TRBV10-3	.	.	TRBJ2-1
TGTGCCTCCCTAAGGTCACTAGCGGGGGGCCCCGGGCAGAGTGAGCAGTTCTTC	CASLRSLAGGPGQSEQFF	TRBV30	.	TRBD2	TRBJ2-1
TGTGCCAGCAGTTTAGTCCCATCCACAGATACGCAGTATTTT	CASSLVPSTDTQYF	TRBV28	.	.	TRBJ2-3
TGTGCCAGTACCCCCGGAGGGACTAGCGGGCGCTACGAGCAGTACTTC	CASTPGGTSGRYEQYF	TRBV19	.	TRBD2	TRBJ2-7
TGTGCCAGCAGCGTAGCTGGTAGCGGGGGGGCGACCGGGGAGCTGTTTTTT	CASSVAGSGGATGELFF	TRBV9	few	TRBD2	TRBJ2-2
TGTGCTAGTGGTCCCCCGACAGGAATGGTGACTAATGAAAAACTGTTTTTT	CASGPPTGMVTNEKLFF	TRBV12-5	.	.	TRBJ1-4
TGTGCCAGCAGGAGGACTACTAGCACAGATACGCAGTATTTT	CASRRTTSTDTQYF	TRBV6-5	few	.	TRBJ2-3
TGTGCCAGCAGCTTGCCCAGAGGACAGGGATTAACCTACGAGCAGTACTTC	CASSLPRGQGLTYEQYF	TRBV5-4	.	TRBD1	TRBJ2-7
TGCGCCAGCCTTGCGGGCCCTCAGGGGGGTGAGCAGTTCTTC	CASLAGPQGGEQFF	TRBV5-1	.	.	TRBJ2-1